The 29 T cell receptor beta chains in this list originate from one sample, sequenced in a study of T cells after yellow fever vaccination. Via MiXCR, TCRdb re-called the 5' RACE reads, giving one row per CDR3 protein. The table shows about 400,000 distinct CDR3 sequences, with over 5% occurring only once. The sample was PBMCs, taken 5 days after the yellow fever booster vaccination. These receptors were taken from a man aged 30 to 45 who received the YFV17D yellow fever vaccine.

This clonotype was counted a few times. The J gene is TRBJ1-1, the V gene TRBV28; possibly TRBD1 for D (6 bases). Germline values: CDR1 MDHEN, CDR2 SYDVKM. Trimming stripped 6 bases from V and 11 bases from J, with 16 bases between. There are 12 residues in the CDR3. The CDR3: CASSPLQGRAFF. The CDR3, as DNA: TGTGCCAGCAGCCCCTTACAGGGTAGGGCTTTCTTT.

This clonotype has more than one count but fewer than ten. V is TRBV27 and J is TRBJ1-1; D call uncertain. V lost 4 bases to trimming and J lost 1 base, with 13 bases between them. The CDR3 sequence is 15 residues long. Germline CDR1 MNHEY, CDR2 SMNVEV (reference sequence). Here the CDR3 reads CASSSVSAQNTEAFF. The CDR3 DNA is TGTGCCAGCAGTTCAGTCTCGGCCCAGAACACTGAAGCTTTCTTT.

This clonotype showed up many times. CDR3: CASLSSGTANQPQHF. In DNA form, the CDR3 reads TGTGCCAGCTTATCCTCCGGGACAGCTAATCAGCCCCAGCATTTT. The chain links TRBV5-6 to TRBJ1-5; TRBD1 aligns across 7 bases. CDR1 is SGHDT, CDR2 YYEEEE, per germline. Germline trimming cut 7 bases from V and 4 bases from J; bases unmatched to any gene: 11. The CDR3 has 15 amino acids.

The chain employs TRBV12-3 or TRBV12-4 and TRBJ2-7; 7 nucleotides agree with TRBD1. J was trimmed by 3 bases and V by 6 bases; bases with no gene match: 8. The CDR3 contains 14 residues. This chain's CDR3 is CASRRAGGLYEQYF. CDR3 coding DNA: TGTGCCAGCAGGAGGGCAGGGGGTCTCTACGAGCAGTACTTC.

This clonotype appeared a few times. CDR3 sequence reads: CASSQLAGGPGTQYF. The CDR3 nucleotides are TGTGCCAGCAGTCAACTAGCGGGAGGGCCCGGAACGCAGTATTTT. The gene calls are TRBV6-2 or TRBV6-3 and TRBJ2-3, with 13 bases lining up with TRBD2. The V gene end was trimmed by 5 bases and the J gene end by 9 bases; junction bases not matched to a gene: 8. The CDR3 spans 15 residues. Germline lookup yields CDR1 MNHEY and CDR2 SVGEGT.

This clonotype was seen a few times. The chain couples TRBV6-2 or TRBV6-3 to TRBJ2-2, with 8 bases lining up with TRBD1. Germline V gene lookup returns CDR1 MNHEY and CDR2 SVGEGT. Trimming removed 6 bases from V and 7 bases from J; junction bases left unmatched: 7. The CDR3 is 14 amino acids. The CDR3 DNA reads as TGTGCCAGCAGCCTCAGGACAGGGTTCGGGGAGCTGTTTTTT. This codes for CASSLRTGFGELFF.

This clonotype was seen many times. The CDR3 region is CASSVGASGSGDTQYF. As DNA, the CDR3 is TGTGCCAGCAGCGTAGGAGCTAGCGGGAGTGGCGATACGCAGTATTTT. The chain links TRBV9 to TRBJ2-3; 10 nucleotides align to TRBD2. CDR1 SGDLS and CDR2 YYNGEE come from the germline V gene. The CDR3 length is 16 residues. V was clipped by 0 bases and J by 6 bases; unmatched bases: 7.

This clonotype was counted a few times. The chain joins TRBV18 to TRBJ2-5; 8 bases agree with TRBD2. Germline trimming cut 2 bases from V and 1 base from J; bases unmatched to any gene: 9. The CDR3 consists of 17 residues. The germline gives CDR1 KGHSH, CDR2 LQKENI. The chain's CDR3 is CASSPSRREGPQETQYF. The CDR3 region has the DNA TGTGCCAGCTCACCATCGAGACGGGAGGGCCCCCAAGAGACCCAGTACTTC.

The rearrangement uses TRBV18 and TRBJ2-7; D is undetermined. V was trimmed by 3 bases and J by 2 bases, leaving 8 bases between them. The CDR3 loop spans 13 amino acids. Germline CDR1 KGHSH, CDR2 LQKENI. The CDR3 nucleotides are TGTGCCAGCTCACCGCCAAGAACCTACGAGCAGTACTTC. Protein sequence: CASSPPRTYEQYF. Supplemented by reference TRBV18 and TRBJ2-7, the full variable domain reads NAGVMQNPRHLVRRRGQEARLRCSPMKGHSHVYWYRQLPEEGLKFMVYLQKENIIDESGMPKERFSAEFPKEGPSILRIQQVVRGDSAAYFCASSPPRTYEQYFGPGTRLTVT.

The chain joins TRBV19 to TRBJ2-7; tentatively, D is TRBD2 (5 bases). This CDR3 spans 14 amino acids. Trimming took 0 bases from V and 3 from J, leaving 9 bases between them. CDR1 and CDR2 from the germline V gene are LNHDA and SQIVND (reference sequence). Here the CDR3 reads CASSIDGRGYEQYF. The CDR3 region has the DNA TGTGCCAGTAGTATAGATGGGAGAGGCTACGAGCAGTACTTC.

The gene calls are TRBV30 and TRBJ1-1; D call uncertain. The CDR3 covers 12 residues. Germline-derived CDR1 and CDR2 are GTSNPN and SVGIG (reference sequence). The CDR3 region has the DNA TGTGCATACCAAGTGCAGGCGAATGTGGCTTTCTTT. Amino acid sequence: CAYQVQANVAFF. The full variable domain, its missing parts supplied by reference TRBV30 and TRBJ1-1, is SQTIHQWPATLVQPVGSPLSLECTVEGTSNPNLYWYRQAAGRGLQLLFYSVGIGQISSEVPQNLSASRPQDRQFILSSKKLLLSDSGFYLCAYQVQANVAFFGQGTRLTVV.

The chain has TRBV12-5 and TRBJ2-1; 8 bases are a match to TRBD2. V lost 2 bases and J lost 0; bases outside the gene matches: 3. Germline V gene data show CDR1 as LGHNT and CDR2 as FRNRAP. The CDR3 loop spans 16 amino acids. CDR3 amino acids: CASGLPAGASYNEQFF. The CDR3 coding sequence is TGTGCTAGTGGTTTGCCAGCGGGGGCCTCCTACAATGAGCAGTTCTTC.

In its sample, this clonotype was seen a few times. The CDR3 spells CASSLRSDGSPYNEQFF. CDR3 nucleotides: TGTGCCAGCAGTTTAAGGTCTGACGGGAGCCCATACAATGAGCAGTTCTTC. The genes are TRBV27 and TRBJ2-1; D perhaps matches TRBD2 (6 bases). V lost 2 bases to trimming and J lost 4 bases, with 18 bases between them. CDR1 MNHEY and CDR2 SMNVEV come from the germline V gene (reference sequence). CDR3 length: 17 amino acids.

This clonotype was found a few times. V gene TRBV29-1 combines with J gene TRBJ2-7; D might be TRBD2 (6 bases). The V gene's germline CDR1 is SQVTM and CDR2 ANQGSEA. V was pared by 6 bases and J by 0 bases, with 12 bases between. CDR3 length: 13 residues. The CDR3 nucleotides are TGCAGCGTGCGGGACGCACACTCCTACGAGCAGTACTTC. It translates to CSVRDAHSYEQYF.

This clonotype was counted between two and nine times. The chain combines TRBV24-1 with TRBJ2-5; weak D call: TRBD2 (6 bases). The germline V and J ends were trimmed by 3 bases and 1 base, with 14 bases remaining between them. This CDR3 is built from 16 residues. Germline assignment: CDR1 KGHDR and CDR2 SFDVKD. The CDR3 is CATSDTAGTPQETQYF. The CDR3 nucleotides read TGTGCCACCAGTGATACAGCCGGGACTCCCCAAGAGACCCAGTACTTC.

This clonotype was seen a handful of times. V is TRBV20-1 and J is TRBJ1-5; D gene unclear. This CDR3 region has 15 residues. Per germline, CDR1 DFQATT and CDR2 SNEGSKA (reference sequence). Trimming removed 3 bases from V and 2 bases from J, with 14 bases in between. In DNA, the CDR3 is TGCAGTGCTAGGGGAACATCCACCGGCAATCAGCCCCAGCATTTT. Amino acids: CSARGTSTGNQPQHF.

This clonotype was observed a single time. The junction and the germline gene differ at one end; a read error may be behind it. The gene calls are TRBV3-1 and TRBJ2-1, with D perhaps TRBD1 or TRBD2 (6 bases each). Germline values: CDR1 LGHDT, CDR2 YNNKEL (reference sequence). There are 15 residues in the CDR3. CDR3 protein: CASCQGGRAYNEQFF. DNA of the CDR3: TGTGCCAGCTGCCAAGGGGGGAGAGCTTACAATGAGCAGTTCTTC.

This clonotype was seen more than once but under ten times. The chain joins TRBV4-3 to TRBJ2-7; the match to TRBD2 covers 9 bases. CDR1 is LGHNA, CDR2 YSLEER, per germline. This CDR3 comprises 16 residues. The ends lost 0 bases at V and 2 bases at J; junction bases unmatched: 5. This CDR3 is CASSQDRLAGPYEQYF. The CDR3, as DNA: TGCGCCAGCAGCCAAGATAGGCTAGCGGGGCCCTACGAGCAGTACTTC.

The chain uses TRBV20-1 and TRBJ2-7; TRBD2 matches at 10 bases. CDR1 is DFQATT, CDR2 SNEGSKA, per germline (reference sequence). V gave up 3 bases and J gave up 6 bases; unmatched junction bases: 8. The CDR3 has 14 residues. The CDR3 DNA reads as TGCAGTGCTAGGAAGCGGGAGGGCCCTCTCGAGCAGTACTTC. Amino acids: CSARKREGPLEQYF.

The CDR3 nucleotides read TGCGCCAGCAGCTTGGACCGCACCGAGCAGTACTTC. This sequence encodes CASSLDRTEQYF. V gene TRBV5-1 combines with J gene TRBJ2-7; D uncertain. V lost 0 bases to trimming and J lost 6 bases, with 7 bases between them. The V gene's germline CDR1 is SGHRS and CDR2 YFSETQ. This CDR3 is 12 amino acids long.

V and J are TRBV9 and TRBJ2-7; perhaps D is TRBD1 or TRBD2 (5 bases each). The length of the CDR3 is 14 residues. V was clipped by 0 bases and J by 2 bases, with 9 bases between them. CDR1 is SGDLS, CDR2 YYNGEE, per germline. CDR3: CASSVGGSAYEQYF. The CDR3 DNA reads TGTGCCAGCAGCGTAGGGGGGAGTGCCTACGAGCAGTACTTC.

This clonotype was counted at least ten times. CDR3 residues: CASSASDSYNEQFF. The CDR3, as DNA: TGTGCCAGCAGTGCTTCGGACTCCTACAATGAGCAGTTCTTC. This chain joins TRBV2 and TRBJ2-1; D ambiguous. The germline V and J ends were trimmed by 4 bases and 0 bases, with 7 bases remaining between them. CDR3 length: 14 residues. CDR1 is SNHLY, CDR2 FYNNEI, per germline.

This clonotype showed up many times. The chain couples TRBV6-1 to TRBJ2-7; the D is unclear. The V end lost 6 bases, the J end lost 3 bases, and 15 bases lay between the germline ends. CDR3 size: 14 residues. Germline V gives CDR1 MNHNS, CDR2 SASEGT. CDR3 protein: CASSPLLIGYEQYF. Here the CDR3 DNA reads TGTGCCAGCAGCCCCTTATTGATTGGCTACGAGCAGTACTTC.

This clonotype was counted ten times or more. The genes are TRBV7-2 and TRBJ1-6; 10 nucleotides align to TRBD1. Germline CDR1 is SGHTA and CDR2 is FQGNSA. Unmatched junction bases numbered 8, after V lost 5 bases and J lost 7 bases. This CDR3 has 16 amino acids. The chain's CDR3 is CASSPGGQGHNSPLHF. The CDR3 nucleotides read TGTGCCAGCAGCCCAGGGGGACAGGGGCACAATTCACCCCTCCACTTT.

The sample holds a few counts of this clonotype. V gene TRBV24-1 combines with J gene TRBJ2-1, with 7 bases aligning to TRBD1. V trimming: 10 bases; J trimming: 9 bases; junction bases outside the gene matches: 8. Germline loops: CDR1 KGHDR, CDR2 SFDVKD. The CDR3 is 12 amino acids. This chain's CDR3 is CATRKGAGEQFF. The CDR3 DNA sequence: TGTGCCACGAGAAAGGGGGCTGGTGAGCAGTTCTTC.

This clonotype showed up many times. The CDR3 spells CASRSTVGETQYF. The CDR3 nucleotides read TGTGCCAGCAGGTCGACGGTGGGAGAGACCCAGTACTTC. The rearrangement links TRBV21-1 to TRBJ2-5. TRBV21-1 is termed a pseudogene. The CDR3 is 13 amino acids.

Here the CDR3 reads CSALGTSGRFGTDTQYF. The CDR3 DNA reads TGCAGTGCCCTGGGGACTAGCGGGAGATTTGGCACAGATACGCAGTATTTT. J is TRBJ2-3 and V is TRBV20-1; 14 bases fit TRBD2. CDR3 length equals 17 residues. Germline V gives CDR1 DFQATT, CDR2 SNEGSKA (reference sequence). V trimming: 6 bases; J trimming: 1 base; junction bases outside the gene matches: 9.

This clonotype was seen ten or more times. This rearrangement joins TRBV5-1 to TRBJ2-5, with unresolved D. Germline-derived CDR1 and CDR2 are SGHRS and YFSETQ. This CDR3 spans 14 amino acids. V lost 1 base to trimming and J lost 1 base, with 8 bases between them. The CDR3 here is CASSLLYSQETQYF. The CDR3 nucleotides read TGCGCCAGCAGCTTGTTATACAGCCAAGAGACCCAGTACTTC.

The CDR3 is CATSRDRRLAASYEQYF. For the CDR3, the DNA is TGTGCCACCAGCAGAGATCGGAGACTAGCTGCCTCCTACGAGCAGTACTTC. The V call is TRBV15, the J call TRBJ2-7; 7 bases align to TRBD2. Germline V lookup: CDR1 LNHNV, CDR2 YYDKDF (reference sequence). CDR3 length: 17 amino acids. J gave up 0 bases and V 0 bases, and 8 bases lay outside the gene matches.